Included here is one TCR beta chain sequence, with context. What it binds is unknown. Time point here: blood 2 weeks post-SBRT. The treatment here: 15 Gy SBRT to primary tumor, nephrectomy 4 weeks later. The data were obtained in a study of radiation and T cells in renal cell carcinoma. Profiling relied on immunoSEQ multiplex PCR, and the TCRdb table lists in-frame clones only, not all of them. Seen here are roughly 130,000 clones, about 81% observed once, and the top ten hold under 2.5%. Study-wide findings and caveats: Baseline intratumoral clonotype presence is unknown without pretreatment biopsies. In blood, top tumor clones expanded by 2 weeks, shrinking by 4.

This sequence originates from a woman in her fifties or sixties with renal cell carcinoma. The specimen was blood, collected from a patient whose treatment included radiotherapy and nephrectomy.

DNA of the CDR3: TGTGCCAGCAGCTTGTTACGTAGCGGGGCGCATAATGAGCAGTTCTTC. It codes for CASSLLRSGAHNEQFF. V usage is TRBV5-4 and J usage is TRBJ2-1; 8 positions agree with TRBD2. The junction had 10 bases not matched to a gene; V was cut back by 1 base and J by 7 bases. Germline-derived CDR1 and CDR2 are SGHNT and YYREEE (reference sequence). The CDR3 loop spans 16 amino acids.